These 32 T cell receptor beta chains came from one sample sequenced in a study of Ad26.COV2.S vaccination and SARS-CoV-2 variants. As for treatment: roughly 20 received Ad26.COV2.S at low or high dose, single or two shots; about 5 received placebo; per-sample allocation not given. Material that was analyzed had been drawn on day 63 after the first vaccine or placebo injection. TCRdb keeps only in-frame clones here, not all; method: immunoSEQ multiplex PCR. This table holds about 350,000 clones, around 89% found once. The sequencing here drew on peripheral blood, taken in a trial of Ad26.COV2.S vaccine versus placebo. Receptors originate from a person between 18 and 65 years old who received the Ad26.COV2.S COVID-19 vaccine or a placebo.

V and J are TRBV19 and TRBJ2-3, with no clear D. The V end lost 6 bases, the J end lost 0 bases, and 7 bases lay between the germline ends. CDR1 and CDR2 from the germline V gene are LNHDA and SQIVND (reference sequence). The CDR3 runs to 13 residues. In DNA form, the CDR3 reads TGTGCCAGTAGCGGGCCTAGCACAGATACGCAGTATTTT. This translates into CASSGPSTDTQYF.

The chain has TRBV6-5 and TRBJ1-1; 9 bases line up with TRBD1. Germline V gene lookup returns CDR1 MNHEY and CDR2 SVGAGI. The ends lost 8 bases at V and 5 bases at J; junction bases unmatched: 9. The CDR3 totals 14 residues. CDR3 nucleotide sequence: TGTGCCAGCCATGACAGGGGGGTGGCAACTGAAGCTTTCTTT. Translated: CASHDRGVATEAFF.

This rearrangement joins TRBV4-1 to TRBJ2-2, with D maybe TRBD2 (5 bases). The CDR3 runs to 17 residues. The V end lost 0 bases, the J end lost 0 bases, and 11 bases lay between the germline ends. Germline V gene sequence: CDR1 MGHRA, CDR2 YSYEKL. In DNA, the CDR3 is TGCGCCAGCAGCCAAGATTCACATAGCGCGAACACCGGGGAGCTGTTTTTT. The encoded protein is CASSQDSHSANTGELFF.

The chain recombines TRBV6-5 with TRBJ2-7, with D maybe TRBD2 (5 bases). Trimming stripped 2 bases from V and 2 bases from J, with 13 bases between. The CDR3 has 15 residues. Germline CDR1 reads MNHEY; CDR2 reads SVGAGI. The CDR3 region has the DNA TGTGCCAGCAGTTACACGGGATCTGTAACCTACGAGCAGTACTTC. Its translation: CASSYTGSVTYEQYF.

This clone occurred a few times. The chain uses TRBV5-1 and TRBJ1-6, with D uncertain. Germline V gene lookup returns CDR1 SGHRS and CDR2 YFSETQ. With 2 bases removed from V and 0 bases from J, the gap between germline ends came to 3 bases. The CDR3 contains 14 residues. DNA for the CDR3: TGCGCCAGCAGCTTAAGCTCCTATAATTCACCCCTCCACTTT. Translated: CASSLSSYNSPLHF.

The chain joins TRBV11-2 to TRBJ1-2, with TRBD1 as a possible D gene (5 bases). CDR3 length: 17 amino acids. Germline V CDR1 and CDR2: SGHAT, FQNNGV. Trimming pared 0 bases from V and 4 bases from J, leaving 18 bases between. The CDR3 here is CASSLDPAGGVGYGYTF. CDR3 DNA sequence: TGTGCCAGCAGCTTAGATCCGGCGGGGGGGGTAGGCTATGGCTACACCTTC.

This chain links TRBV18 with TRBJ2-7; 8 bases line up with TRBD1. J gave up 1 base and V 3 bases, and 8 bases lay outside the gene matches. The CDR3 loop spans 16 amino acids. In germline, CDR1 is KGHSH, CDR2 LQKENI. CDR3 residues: CASSPSRGQASYEQYF. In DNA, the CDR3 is TGTGCCAGCTCACCGAGTCGGGGACAGGCATCCTACGAGCAGTACTTC.

CDR3 sequence reads: CASSYSGTLEAFF. The CDR3 coding sequence is TGTGCCAGCAGTTACTCTGGTACACTGGAAGCTTTCTTT. The chain combines TRBV6-5 with TRBJ1-1; no definite D call. Germline V lookup: CDR1 MNHEY, CDR2 SVGAGI. V gave up 0 bases and J gave up 8 bases, with 10 bases separating them. There are 13 residues in the CDR3.

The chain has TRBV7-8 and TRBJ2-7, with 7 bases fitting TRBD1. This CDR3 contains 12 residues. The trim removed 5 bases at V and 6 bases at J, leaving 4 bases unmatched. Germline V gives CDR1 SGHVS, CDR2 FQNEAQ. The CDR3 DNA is TGTGCCAGCAGCCGACAGGGTTTCGAGCAGTACTTC. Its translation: CASSRQGFEQYF.

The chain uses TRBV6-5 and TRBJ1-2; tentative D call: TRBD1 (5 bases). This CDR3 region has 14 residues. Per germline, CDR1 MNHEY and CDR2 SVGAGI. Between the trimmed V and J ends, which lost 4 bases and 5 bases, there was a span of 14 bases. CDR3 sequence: CASSSLAGRYGYTF. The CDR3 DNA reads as TGTGCCAGCAGTTCCCTTGCAGGGAGGTATGGCTACACCTTC.

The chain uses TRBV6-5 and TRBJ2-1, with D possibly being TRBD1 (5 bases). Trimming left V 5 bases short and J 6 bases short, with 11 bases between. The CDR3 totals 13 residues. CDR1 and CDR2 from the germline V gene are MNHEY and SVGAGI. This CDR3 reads CASSPTDINEQFF. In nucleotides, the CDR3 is TGTGCCAGCAGTCCGACGGACATCAATGAGCAGTTCTTC.

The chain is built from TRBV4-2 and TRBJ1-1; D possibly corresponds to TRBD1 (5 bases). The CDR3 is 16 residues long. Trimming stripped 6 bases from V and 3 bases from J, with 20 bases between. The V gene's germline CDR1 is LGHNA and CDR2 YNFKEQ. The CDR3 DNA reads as TGTGCCAGCAGGGGGGGTAAGGGGAATGAGGACACTGAAGCTTTCTTT. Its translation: CASRGGKGNEDTEAFF.

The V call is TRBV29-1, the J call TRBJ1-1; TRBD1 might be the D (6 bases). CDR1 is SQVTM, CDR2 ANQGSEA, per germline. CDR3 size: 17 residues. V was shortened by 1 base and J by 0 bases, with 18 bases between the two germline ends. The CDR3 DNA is TGCAGCGTTGAAGTAGGGCCAGGGGATTTAATGAACACTGAAGCTTTCTTT. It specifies CSVEVGPGDLMNTEAFF. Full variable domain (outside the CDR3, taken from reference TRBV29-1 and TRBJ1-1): SAVISQKPSRDICQRGTSLTIQCQVDSQVTMMFWYRQQPGQSLTLIATANQGSEATYESGFVIDKFPISRPNLTFSTLTVSNMSPEDSSIYLCSVEVGPGDLMNTEAFFGQGTRLTVV.

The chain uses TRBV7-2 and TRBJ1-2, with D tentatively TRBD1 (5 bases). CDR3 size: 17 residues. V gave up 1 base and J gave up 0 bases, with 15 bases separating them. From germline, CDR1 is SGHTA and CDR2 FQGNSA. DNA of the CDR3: TGTGCCAGCAGCTTAGTATCCGGGGCGTCCTCTAACTATGGCTACACCTTC. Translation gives CASSLVSGASSNYGYTF.

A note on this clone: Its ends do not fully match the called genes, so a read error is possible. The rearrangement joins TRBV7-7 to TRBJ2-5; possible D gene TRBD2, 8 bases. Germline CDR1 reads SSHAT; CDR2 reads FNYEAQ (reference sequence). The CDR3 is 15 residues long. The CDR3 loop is CASSGGQQSQETQYF. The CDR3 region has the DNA TGTGCTAGCAGCGGGGGACAGCAATCACAAGAGACCCAGTACTTC.

CDR3 in DNA: TGTGCCAGCAGCGCCCGGGGCCAGGGGAATGAAAAACTGTTTTTT. Protein product: CASSARGQGNEKLFF. The chain has TRBV7-6 and TRBJ1-4; possible D gene TRBD1, 6 bases. Trimming pared 5 bases from V and 5 bases from J, leaving 15 bases between. The V gene's germline CDR1 is SGHVS and CDR2 FNYEAQ. This CDR3 region has 15 residues.

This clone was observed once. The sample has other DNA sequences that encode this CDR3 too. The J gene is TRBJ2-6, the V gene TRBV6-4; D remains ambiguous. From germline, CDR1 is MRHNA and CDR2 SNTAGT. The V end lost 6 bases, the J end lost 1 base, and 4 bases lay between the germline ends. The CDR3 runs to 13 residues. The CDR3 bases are TGTGCCAGCAGCGCTTCTGGGGCCAACGTCCTGACTTTC. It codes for CASSASGANVLTF.

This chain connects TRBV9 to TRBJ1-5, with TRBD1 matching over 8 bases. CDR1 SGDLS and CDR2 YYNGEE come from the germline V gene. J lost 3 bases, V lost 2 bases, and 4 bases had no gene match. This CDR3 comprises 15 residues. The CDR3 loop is CASSVGQGINQPQHF. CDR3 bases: TGTGCCAGCAGCGTCGGACAGGGAATCAATCAGCCCCAGCATTTT.

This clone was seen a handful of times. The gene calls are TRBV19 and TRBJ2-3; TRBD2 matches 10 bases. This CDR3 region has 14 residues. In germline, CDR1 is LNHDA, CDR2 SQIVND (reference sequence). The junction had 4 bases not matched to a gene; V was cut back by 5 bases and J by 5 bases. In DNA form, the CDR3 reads TGTGCCAGTAGTTCCGTAGCGGGAGGAGATACGCAGTATTTT. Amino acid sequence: CASSSVAGGDTQYF.

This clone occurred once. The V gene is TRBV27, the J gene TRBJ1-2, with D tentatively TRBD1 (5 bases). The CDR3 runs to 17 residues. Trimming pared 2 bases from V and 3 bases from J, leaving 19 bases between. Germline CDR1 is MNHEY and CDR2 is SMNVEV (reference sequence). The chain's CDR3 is CASSLRGLQPPYYGYTF. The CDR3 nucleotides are TGTGCCAGCAGTTTAAGGGGCCTCCAACCCCCTTACTATGGCTACACCTTC.

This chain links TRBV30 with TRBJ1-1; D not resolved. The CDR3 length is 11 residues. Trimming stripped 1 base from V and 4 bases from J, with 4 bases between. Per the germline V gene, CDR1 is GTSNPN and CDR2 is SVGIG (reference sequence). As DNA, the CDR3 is TGTGCCTGGAGTGGGGTCACTGAAGCTTTCTTT. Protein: CAWSGVTEAFF.

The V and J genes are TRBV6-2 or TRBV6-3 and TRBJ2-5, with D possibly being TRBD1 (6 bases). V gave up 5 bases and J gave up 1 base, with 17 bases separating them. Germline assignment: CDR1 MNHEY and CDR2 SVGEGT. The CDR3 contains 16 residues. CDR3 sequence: CASSRGPGASQETQYF. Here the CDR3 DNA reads TGTGCCAGCAGTAGAGGACCAGGGGCCTCCCAAGAGACCCAGTACTTC.

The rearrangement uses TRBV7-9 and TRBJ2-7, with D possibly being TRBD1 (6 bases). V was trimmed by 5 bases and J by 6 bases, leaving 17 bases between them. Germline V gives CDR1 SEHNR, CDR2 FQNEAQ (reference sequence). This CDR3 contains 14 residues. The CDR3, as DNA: TGTGCCAGCAGCGCAACCGGGACAATCAGCGAGCAGTACTTC. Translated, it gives CASSATGTISEQYF.

CDR3 residues: CASSLDAPGLAGGLNNEQFF. DNA for the CDR3: TGTGCCAGCAGCTTAGATGCCCCCGGACTAGCGGGGGGGCTAAACAATGAGCAGTTCTTC. This rearrangement joins TRBV11-2 to TRBJ2-1, with 15 bases fitting TRBD2. The germline gives CDR1 SGHAT, CDR2 FQNNGV. V lost 0 bases to trimming and J lost 5 bases; unmatched junction nucleotides: 11. This CDR3 has 20 residues. Together with reference TRBV11-2 and TRBJ2-1, the CDR3 gives the full variable domain: EAGVAQSPRYKIIEKRQSVAFWCNPISGHATLYWYQQILGQGPKLLIQFQNNGVVDDSQLPKDRFSAERLKGVDSTLKIQPAKLEDSAVYLCASSLDAPGLAGGLNNEQFFGPGTRLTVL.

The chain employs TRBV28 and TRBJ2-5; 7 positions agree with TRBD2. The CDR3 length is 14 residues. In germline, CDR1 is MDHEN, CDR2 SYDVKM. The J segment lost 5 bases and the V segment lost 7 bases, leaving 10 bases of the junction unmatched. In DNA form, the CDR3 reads TGTGCCAGCACCAATAAGCGGGGAATCGAGACCCAGTACTTC. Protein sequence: CASTNKRGIETQYF.

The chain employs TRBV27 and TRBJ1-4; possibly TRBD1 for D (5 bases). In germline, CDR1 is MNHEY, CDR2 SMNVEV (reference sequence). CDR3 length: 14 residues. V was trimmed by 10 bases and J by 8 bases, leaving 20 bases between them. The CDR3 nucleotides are TGTGCCACCCGATTTGGGGCAAGATCCGAAAAACTGTTTTTT. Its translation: CATRFGARSEKLFF.

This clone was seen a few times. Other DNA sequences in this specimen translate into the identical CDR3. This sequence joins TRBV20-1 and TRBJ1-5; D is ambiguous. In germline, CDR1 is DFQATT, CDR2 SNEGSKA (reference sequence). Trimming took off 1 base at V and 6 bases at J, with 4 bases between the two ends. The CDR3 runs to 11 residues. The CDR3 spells CSARVGQPQHF. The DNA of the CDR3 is TGCAGTGCTAGAGTGGGTCAGCCCCAGCATTTT.

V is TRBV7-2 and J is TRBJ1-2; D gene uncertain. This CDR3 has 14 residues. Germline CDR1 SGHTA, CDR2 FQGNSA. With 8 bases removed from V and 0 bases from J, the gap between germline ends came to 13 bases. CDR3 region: CASQVVGPNYGYTF. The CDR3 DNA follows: TGTGCCAGCCAGGTAGTGGGTCCTAACTATGGCTACACCTTC. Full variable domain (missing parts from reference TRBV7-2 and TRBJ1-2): GAGVSQSPSNKVTEKGKDVELRCDPISGHTALYWYRQSLGQGLEFLIYFQGNSAPDKSGLPSDRFSAERTGGSVSTLTIQRTQQEDSAVYLCASQVVGPNYGYTFGSGTRLTVV.

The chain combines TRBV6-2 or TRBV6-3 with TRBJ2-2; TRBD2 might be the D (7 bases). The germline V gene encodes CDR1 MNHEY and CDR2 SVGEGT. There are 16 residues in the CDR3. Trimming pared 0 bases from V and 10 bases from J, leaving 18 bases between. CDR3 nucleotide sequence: TGTGCCAGCAGTTACTCGGGGGGGCTTTCTCATTTGGAGCTGTTTTTT. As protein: CASSYSGGLSHLELFF.

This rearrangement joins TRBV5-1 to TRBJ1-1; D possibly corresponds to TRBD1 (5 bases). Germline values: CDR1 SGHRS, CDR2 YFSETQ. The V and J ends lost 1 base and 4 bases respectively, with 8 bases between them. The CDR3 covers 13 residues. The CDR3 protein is CASSLPGGTEAFF. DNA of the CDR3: TGCGCCAGCAGCTTGCCGGGGGGCACTGAAGCTTTCTTT.

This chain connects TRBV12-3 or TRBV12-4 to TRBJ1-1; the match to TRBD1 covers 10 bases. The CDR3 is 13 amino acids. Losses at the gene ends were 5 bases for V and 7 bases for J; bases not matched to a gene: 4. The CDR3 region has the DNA TGTGCCAGCAGTCTCGGACAGGGGGGTGAAGCTTTCTTT. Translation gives CASSLGQGGEAFF.

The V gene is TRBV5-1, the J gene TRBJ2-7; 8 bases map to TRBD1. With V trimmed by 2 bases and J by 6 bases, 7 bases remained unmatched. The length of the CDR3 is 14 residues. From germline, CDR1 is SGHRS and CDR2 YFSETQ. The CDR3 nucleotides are TGCGCCAGCAGCTTAGGACAGGGAGGCGTCGAGCAGTACTTC. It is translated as CASSLGQGGVEQYF.